Below, 27 T cell receptor beta chains from the same sample are listed, as sequenced in a study of cytomegalovirus exposure and HLA in healthy donors. The PCR made use of 60 Vbeta and 13 Jbeta primers. The method was immunoSEQ multiplex PCR; TCRdb's version includes in-frame clones alone and lacks a portion of them. The ten most abundant clones cover about 0.5% of a sample with some 84,000 clones. The material sequenced was PBMCs. The receptors shown here come from a man in his fifties in good health and CMV-seronegative.

The chain couples TRBV29-1 to TRBJ2-5, with TRBD1 identical over 7 bases. The assigned J gene may be wrong: the sequence end matches TRBJ2-7 better. The germline V gene has CDR1 SQVTM and CDR2 ANQGSEA. The CDR3 spans 14 residues. In DNA, the CDR3 is TGCAGCGTTGTGTTTAGGGGGCGCGACTACGAGCAGTACTTC. Its protein product is CSVVFRGRDYEQYF.

The chain is built from TRBV7-8 and TRBJ2-2; 10 bases fit TRBD1. Looked up from germline, CDR1 is SGHVS and CDR2 is FQNEAQ. The V and J ends lost 0 bases and 5 bases, in that order; junction bases with no gene match: 6. The CDR3 contains 17 residues. CDR3 DNA: TGTGCCAGCAGCTTAGCCCCCGGGACAGGGGATACCGGGGAGCTGTTTTTT. As protein: CASSLAPGTGDTGELFF.

The chain combines TRBV29-1 with TRBJ2-1, with TRBD1 matching 8 bases. The germline V gene encodes CDR1 SQVTM and CDR2 ANQGSEA. Unmatched junction bases numbered 5, after V lost 7 bases and J lost 6 bases. The CDR3 consists of 12 residues. CDR3 nucleotides: TGCAGCGGCTCGACAGGGGTCAATGAGCAGTTCTTC. It codes for CSGSTGVNEQFF.

The chain recombines TRBV30 with TRBJ2-3; 9 bases map to TRBD2. V gave up 3 bases and J gave up 5 bases; unmatched junction bases: 12. The CDR3 is 16 residues long. Per the germline V gene, CDR1 is GTSNPN and CDR2 is SVGIG (reference sequence). The CDR3 DNA follows: TGTGCCTGGAGCCCCGGGACTAGCCGGGTGGTAGATACGCAGTATTTT. This codes for CAWSPGTSRVVDTQYF.

This rearrangement joins TRBV5-5 to TRBJ2-3, with 9 nucleotides matching TRBD2. The germline gives CDR1 SGHKS, CDR2 YYEKEE (reference sequence). V shed 2 bases, J shed 6 bases, and the junction held 10 bases outside the gene matches. The CDR3 consists of 16 residues. CDR3 sequence reads: CASSLWTSAGTDTQYF. CDR3 bases: TGTGCCAGCAGCTTATGGACTAGCGCTGGTACGGATACGCAGTATTTT.

The V call is TRBV5-1, the J call TRBJ2-3, with D tentatively TRBD2 (7 bases). CDR3 length: 14 residues. The ends were cut back, 4 bases at V and 6 bases at J, with 15 bases in the middle. The V gene's germline CDR1 is SGHRS and CDR2 YFSETQ. The CDR3 region has the DNA TGCGCCAGCAGCCTCGTTGGGGGGGCGGATACGCAGTATTTT. Its translation: CASSLVGGADTQYF. Looking up the rest from reference TRBV5-1 and TRBJ2-3 gives the full variable domain: KAGVTQTPRYLIKTRGQQVTLSCSPISGHRSVSWYQQTPGQGLQFLFEYFSETQRNKGNFPGRFSGRQFSNSRSEMNVSTLELGDSALYLCASSLVGGADTQYFGPGTRLTVL.

V gene TRBV6-6 combines with J gene TRBJ2-7; TRBD1 aligns across 9 bases. CDR1 MNHNY and CDR2 SVGAGI come from the germline V gene (reference sequence). The CDR3 totals 16 residues. With V trimmed by 8 bases and J by 1 base, 12 bases remained unmatched. CDR3 coding DNA: TGTGCCAGCCTCTACACCGGACAGGGGCTTTCCTACGAGCAGTACTTC. This sequence encodes CASLYTGQGLSYEQYF.

The V call is TRBV21-1, the J call TRBJ2-7; TRBD1 reflects the table's D call only, with no check against the DNA. TRBV21-1 is termed a pseudogene. The CDR3 runs to 15 residues. CDR3 sequence: CASSKVRDRGSEQYF. The CDR3 DNA reads as TGTGCCAGCAGCAAAGTCCGGGACAGGGGCTCCGAGCAGTACTTC.

The chain employs TRBV29-1 and TRBJ2-4, with 7 bases lining up with TRBD1. In germline, CDR1 is SQVTM, CDR2 ANQGSEA. The junction had 2 bases not matched to a gene; V was cut back by 1 base and J by 8 bases. The CDR3 extends over 12 amino acids. CDR3 nucleotide sequence: TGCAGCGTTGAAGGGGACAGCTACATTCAGTACTTC. It is translated as CSVEGDSYIQYF.

The CDR3 DNA is TGCGCCAGCAGCTTCACAATGACGGGATCCTACGAGCAGTACTTC. It is translated as CASSFTMTGSYEQYF. This chain links TRBV5-1 with TRBJ2-7; maybe TRBD2 (5 bases). The germline gives CDR1 SGHRS, CDR2 YFSETQ. This CDR3 has 15 residues. Trimming pared 2 bases from V and 1 base from J, leaving 13 bases between.

The V gene is TRBV11-2, the J gene TRBJ2-3; 9 bases line up with TRBD2. The germline gives CDR1 SGHAT, CDR2 FQNNGV. CDR3 length: 14 amino acids. Trimming cost V 2 bases and J 5 bases; bases outside gene matches: 2. CDR3 bases: TGTGCCAGCAGCTTAAGCGGGGGGAGAGATACGCAGTATTTT. This encodes CASSLSGGRDTQYF.

The CDR3 nucleotides are TGTGCCAGCAGTGAGCCCGGGACAGGGCCCCTCTATGGCTACACCTTC. Protein: CASSEPGTGPLYGYTF. This sequence joins TRBV6-1 and TRBJ1-2; 9 bases align to TRBD1. Germline V gives CDR1 MNHNS, CDR2 SASEGT. This CDR3 contains 16 residues. With 3 bases clipped from V and 4 bases from J, the junction kept 9 bases outside the gene matches.

The chain has TRBV5-1 and TRBJ1-1; D is ambiguous. This CDR3 region has 14 residues. V lost 0 bases to trimming and J lost 8 bases, with 14 bases between them. Germline CDR1 reads SGHRS; CDR2 reads YFSETQ. In DNA, the CDR3 is TGCGCCAGCAGCTTGGGGGCGGGAATTGTGGAAGCTTTCTTT. Translated, it gives CASSLGAGIVEAFF.

This CDR3 reads CASSAGLASYNEQFF. The CDR3 nucleotides are TGTGCCAGCAGCGCGGGACTAGCCTCCTACAATGAGCAGTTCTTC. V and J are TRBV9 and TRBJ2-1; 9 bases line up with TRBD2. V dropped 3 bases and J dropped 0; count of bases not matched to a gene: 1. Germline CDR1 and CDR2: SGDLS and YYNGEE. This CDR3 comprises 15 residues.

As for this clone: The junction differs from germline at one of its ends, possibly a read error. The chain links TRBV4-2 to TRBJ2-1; 8 bases are shared with TRBD1. CDR3 length: 17 amino acids. From germline, CDR1 is LGHNA and CDR2 YNFKEQ. The CDR3 nucleotides read TGTGCCAGCAGCCAGAATGGGGCAGGGGGCTCCGACAATGAGCAGTTCTTC. Its translation is CASSQNGAGGSDNEQFF.

J is TRBJ1-1 and V is TRBV18; D might be TRBD1 (6 bases). CDR1 and CDR2 from the germline V gene are KGHSH and LQKENI. The V gene lost 2 bases and the J gene lost 0 bases, with 10 bases spanning the gap. This CDR3 spans 15 amino acids. The CDR3 loop is CASSPRTAMNTEAFF. For the CDR3, the DNA is TGTGCCAGCTCACCAAGGACAGCTATGAACACTGAAGCTTTCTTT.

The rearrangement links TRBV27 to TRBJ1-4; D is possibly TRBD1 (6 bases). Germline CDR1 is MNHEY and CDR2 is SMNVEV (reference sequence). The CDR3 sequence is 14 residues long. V lost 5 bases to trimming and J lost 11 bases, with 18 bases between them. CDR3 protein: CASSTPRTADKLFF. The CDR3, as DNA: TGTGCCAGCAGTACACCCCGGACAGCTGACAAACTGTTTTTT.

The chain combines TRBV2 with TRBJ2-2; 8 bases line up with TRBD2. Germline lookup yields CDR1 SNHLY and CDR2 FYNNEI. The trim removed 6 bases at V and 7 bases at J, leaving 10 bases unmatched. The CDR3 is 15 residues long. CDR3 region: CASRTSGGPIGELFF. CDR3 in DNA: TGTGCCAGCAGAACGTCGGGGGGGCCTATCGGGGAGCTGTTTTTT. The full variable domain, in which reference TRBV2 and TRBJ2-2 provide the parts outside the CDR3, is EPEVTQTPSHQVTQMGQEVILRCVPISNHLYFYWYRQILGQKVEFLVSFYNNEISEKSEIFDDQFSVERPDGSNFTLKIRSTKLEDSAMYFCASRTSGGPIGELFFGEGSRLTVL.

This sequence joins TRBV5-1 and TRBJ2-7; maybe TRBD1 (6 bases). The CDR3 loop spans 15 amino acids. From germline, CDR1 is SGHRS and CDR2 YFSETQ. V was pared by 0 bases and J by 4 bases, with 14 bases between. The CDR3 DNA reads as TGCGCCAGCAGCTTGGTAGGGACATTAAGTTACGAGCAGTACTTC. Translating gives CASSLVGTLSYEQYF.

J is TRBJ2-7 and V is TRBV7-6, with 7 bases that match TRBD2. V was pared by 4 bases and J by 0 bases, with 6 bases of the junction left unmatched. Germline V gene data show CDR1 as SGHVS and CDR2 as FNYEAQ. The CDR3 has 15 residues. CDR3 sequence: CASSSAGTNSYEQYF. The DNA for the CDR3 is TGTGCCAGCAGCTCGGCCGGGACTAACTCCTACGAGCAGTACTTC.

CDR3 region: CASSSVTGRTISSGANVLTF. CDR3 DNA: TGTGCCAGCAGCTCCGTAACGGGACGGACTATAAGCTCTGGGGCCAACGTCCTGACTTTC. The rearrangement uses TRBV7-3 and TRBJ2-6; D is perhaps TRBD2 (6 bases). The CDR3 extends over 20 amino acids. Germline-derived CDR1 and CDR2 are SGHTA and FQGTGA. Trimming removed 4 bases from V and 0 bases from J, with 22 bases in between.

The V and J genes are TRBV7-2 and TRBJ1-2; possible D gene TRBD1, 5 bases. The CDR3 is 17 residues long. V gave up 4 bases and J gave up 1 base, with 19 bases separating them. Germline CDR1 reads SGHTA; CDR2 reads FQGNSA. Here the CDR3 DNA reads TGTGCCAGCAGCTCCTTATTAGGATTCAGGGATAACTATGGCTACACCTTC. Translating it yields CASSSLLGFRDNYGYTF.

The genes are TRBV4-1 and TRBJ2-1; D is undetermined. Trimming pared 0 bases from V and 10 bases from J, leaving 10 bases between. The CDR3 length is 13 residues. The germline V gene has CDR1 MGHRA and CDR2 YSYEKL. CDR3 DNA sequence: TGCGCCAGCAGCCAAGAAGGCACGAGGGAGCAGTTCTTC. Translating it yields CASSQEGTREQFF.

The J gene is TRBJ2-2, the V gene TRBV10-1; D may be TRBD1 (8 bases). The V end lost 5 bases, the J end lost 3 bases, and 10 bases lay between the germline ends. Germline CDR1 and CDR2: WNHNN and SYGVQD (reference sequence). The CDR3 runs 14 residues. The CDR3 DNA reads as TGCGCCAGCAGTACAGGGGGGGACACCGGGGAGCTGTTTTTT. Residues: CASSTGGDTGELFF.

The chain joins TRBV6-5 to TRBJ1-1; 8 bases are shared with TRBD1. The V gene end was trimmed by 4 bases and the J gene end by 6 bases; junction bases not matched to a gene: 4. CDR3 length: 13 amino acids. The germline gives CDR1 MNHEY, CDR2 SVGAGI. CDR3 amino acids: CASSSGQGSEAFF. DNA of the CDR3: TGTGCCAGCAGTTCAGGACAGGGCTCTGAAGCTTTCTTT.

The rearrangement links TRBV19 to TRBJ1-5; 12 positions match TRBD1. The CDR3 contains 14 residues. Germline CDR1 reads LNHDA; CDR2 reads SQIVND (reference sequence). V gave up 7 bases and J gave up 9 bases; unmatched junction bases: 7. The CDR3 sequence is CASKGGQGAGPQHF. CDR3 nucleotide sequence: TGTGCCAGTAAGGGGGGACAGGGGGCCGGGCCCCAGCATTTT.

V and J are TRBV6-1 and TRBJ1-1; 9 positions agree with TRBD1. Trimming removed 6 bases from V and 5 bases from J; junction bases left unmatched: 4. This CDR3 comprises 13 residues. The germline V gene has CDR1 MNHNS and CDR2 SASEGT. CDR3 in amino acids: CASSLDRGTEAFF. CDR3 DNA: TGTGCCAGCAGCCTCGACAGGGGGACTGAAGCTTTCTTT.